The T cell receptor beta chain described here comes from a study of Graves' ophthalmopathy and Graves' hyperthyroidism. This CDR3 spans 13 amino acids. Trimming removed 6 bases from V and 2 bases from J, with 10 bases in between. The germline CDR1 and CDR2 sequences are MDHEN and SYDVKM. This clonotype has ten or more counts. All donors with ophthalmopathy were recorded as having moderate-to-severe activity, CAS ≥3, NOSPECS ≥4 and a duration under 3 months. As the template, RNA transcripts were used to amplify TCR beta CDR3 regions. First-round RT-PCR used HTBI primers; second-round multiplex PCR followed. TCRdb reprocessed the multiplex PCR reads via MiXCR and lists one record per CDR3 protein. The table has approximately 480,000 distinct CDR3 sequences, over 13% seen once.

The receptor was isolated from a woman in her thirties with Graves' ophthalmopathy. The chain combines TRBV28 with TRBJ1-2; TRBD1 is a possible D gene (5 bases). Input material: blood. CDR3 residues: CASRPTANYGYTF. The CDR3 DNA is TGTGCCAGCAGACCGACAGCCAACTATGGCTACACCTTC.